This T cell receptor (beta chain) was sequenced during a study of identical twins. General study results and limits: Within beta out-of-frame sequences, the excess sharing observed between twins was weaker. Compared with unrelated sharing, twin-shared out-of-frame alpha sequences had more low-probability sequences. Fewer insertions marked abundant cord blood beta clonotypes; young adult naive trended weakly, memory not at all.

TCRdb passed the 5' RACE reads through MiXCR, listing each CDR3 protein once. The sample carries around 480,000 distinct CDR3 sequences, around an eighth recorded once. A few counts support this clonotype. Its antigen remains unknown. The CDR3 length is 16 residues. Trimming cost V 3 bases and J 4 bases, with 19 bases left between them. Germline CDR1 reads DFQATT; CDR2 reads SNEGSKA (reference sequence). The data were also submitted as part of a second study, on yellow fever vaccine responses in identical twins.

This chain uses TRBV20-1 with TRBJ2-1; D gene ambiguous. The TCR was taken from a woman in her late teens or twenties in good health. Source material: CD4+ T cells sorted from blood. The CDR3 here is CSARWRRSQQYNEQFF. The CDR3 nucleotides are TGCAGTGCTAGGTGGCGTAGGTCACAGCAATACAATGAGCAGTTCTTC.